Presented here are 28 T cell receptor beta chains from one specimen sequenced in a study of regulatory T cells in long-lasting Graves disease. Arm-PCR with iRepertoire HTBI primers amplified the CDR3 regions for these TCR beta libraries. MiXCR, run by TCRdb on the multiplex PCR reads, gives a single entry per CDR3 protein. The sample comprises about 430,000 distinct CDR3 sequences, approximately 15% of which are singletons, and about 8.3% rests with the top ten. As for time point: newly diagnosed GD, antithyroid drugs for less than 3 months. Preparation of the TCR library used RNA extracted from PBMCs. These records were also assigned to another study, of T cells in Graves' hyperthyroidism and ophthalmopathy.

The material sequenced was peripheral blood mononuclear cells (PBMCs), taken at new diagnosis, from a patient treated with antithyroid drugs. The receptors were sampled from a woman aged 40-49 years with Graves disease.

This clonotype was recorded at least ten times. The rearrangement links TRBV30 to TRBJ2-5; 9 positions agree with TRBD2. V trimming: 2 bases; J trimming: 2 bases; junction bases outside the gene matches: 6. Per germline, CDR1 GTSNPN and CDR2 SVGIG (reference sequence). CDR3 size: 15 residues. In DNA form, the CDR3 reads TGTGCCTGGAGTACCGATAGCGGGGGACAAGAGACCCAGTACTTC. Translated: CAWSTDSGGQETQYF.

This clonotype was seen ten or more times. V gene TRBV5-1 combines with J gene TRBJ1-1; TRBD1 matches 11 bases. J was trimmed by 4 bases and V by 3 bases; bases with no gene match: 14. The V gene's germline CDR1 is SGHRS and CDR2 YFSETQ. The CDR3 spans 18 residues. As DNA, the CDR3 is TGCGCCAGCAGCTCCGGCAGTGGGACAGGGGGATATGGCACTGAAGCTTTCTTT. Translated, it gives CASSSGSGTGGYGTEAFF.

This clonotype was recorded only once. CDR3 in amino acids: CASSLAGTGNSGNTIYF. CDR3 bases: TGTGCCAGCAGCTTAGCGGGGACGGGGAACTCTGGAAACACCATATATTTT. The rearrangement joins TRBV7-9 to TRBJ1-3; D perhaps matches TRBD1 (5 bases). CDR1 and CDR2 from the germline V gene are SEHNR and FQNEAQ (reference sequence). CDR3 size: 17 residues. The V end lost 0 bases, the J end lost 0 bases, and 12 bases lay between the germline ends.

This rearrangement joins TRBV3-1 to TRBJ2-5, with 10 bases matching TRBD2. V lost 2 bases to trimming and J lost 4 bases; unmatched junction nucleotides: 7. Per the germline V gene, CDR1 is LGHDT and CDR2 is YNNKEL (reference sequence). The CDR3 contains 16 residues. The CDR3 spells CASSQLASGSRETQYF. In DNA, the CDR3 is TGTGCCAGCAGCCAATTGGCTAGCGGGAGTCGAGAGACCCAGTACTTC.

The table lists this clonotype with many counts. The rearrangement joins TRBV7-2 to TRBJ1-4; D uncertain. With 5 bases removed from V and 13 bases from J, the gap between germline ends came to 14 bases. The CDR3 is made up of 12 amino acids. CDR1 SGHTA and CDR2 FQGNSA come from the germline V gene. The CDR3 here is CASSPSGNALFF. DNA for the CDR3: TGTGCCAGCAGCCCAAGCGGAAACGCACTGTTTTTT.

This clonotype was observed at least ten times. The chain is built from TRBV5-1 and TRBJ2-1, with TRBD2 matching 7 bases. The CDR3 covers 14 residues. V was clipped by 4 bases and J by 7 bases; unmatched bases: 8. The germline CDR1 and CDR2 sequences are SGHRS and YFSETQ. The CDR3 loop reads CASSPNGGSNEQFF. The CDR3 nucleotides are TGCGCCAGCAGCCCCAACGGCGGGAGTAATGAGCAGTTCTTC.

The sample holds many counts of this clonotype. As DNA, the CDR3 is TGTGCCAGCAGTTCGTCAGGGCCTACCTACGAGCAGTACTTC. Its protein is CASSSSGPTYEQYF. This sequence joins TRBV6-2 or TRBV6-3 and TRBJ2-7; D possibly corresponds to TRBD1 (5 bases). Germline V lookup: CDR1 MNHEY, CDR2 SVGEGT. CDR3 length: 14 residues. V was clipped by 4 bases and J by 2 bases, with 12 bases between them.

This clonotype showed up just a few times. Since no conserved phenylalanine or tryptophan closes the CDR3, a read error is the likely cause. The chain has TRBV12-3 or TRBV12-4 and TRBJ1-1; no firm D call. This CDR3 has 12 amino acids. With 6 bases removed from V and 1 base from J, the gap between germline ends came to 6 bases. For the CDR3, the DNA is TGTGCCAGCAGGACACAGAACACTGAAGCTTTCCTT. It specifies CASRTQNTEAFL.

The chain is built from TRBV6-1 and TRBJ1-6; D gene uncertain. In germline, CDR1 is MNHNS, CDR2 SASEGT. The V and J ends lost 6 bases and 9 bases respectively, with 21 bases between them. The CDR3 consists of 16 residues. Here the CDR3 DNA reads TGTGCCAGCAGCCAGGCCAGACCGACCGGGCGTTCACCCCTCCACTTT. Residues: CASSQARPTGRSPLHF.

This clonotype was picked up many times. The chain joins TRBV29-1 to TRBJ2-1; unclear D gene. Trimming stripped 3 bases from V and 5 bases from J, with 8 bases between. Germline V gene lookup returns CDR1 SQVTM and CDR2 ANQGSEA. The CDR3 contains 12 residues. CDR3: CSVDLPDNEQFF. CDR3 coding DNA: TGCAGCGTTGACCTCCCGGACAATGAGCAGTTCTTC.

The table lists this clonotype with many counts. V is TRBV7-8 and J is TRBJ1-2; tentatively, D is TRBD1 (6 bases). The CDR3 extends over 14 amino acids. Germline V gene lookup returns CDR1 SGHVS and CDR2 FQNEAQ. Between the trimmed V and J ends, which lost 1 base and 4 bases, there was a span of 10 bases. CDR3 sequence reads: CASSLGGPGYGYTF. In DNA, the CDR3 is TGTGCCAGCAGCTTAGGGGGGCCCGGCTATGGCTACACCTTC.

This clonotype showed up many times. J is TRBJ1-2 and V is TRBV24-1, with D possibly TRBD1 on 5 matching bases. Trimming removed 7 bases at V and 6 bases at J, with 17 bases between. This CDR3 has 14 residues. Germline V gives CDR1 KGHDR, CDR2 SFDVKD. CDR3 nucleotides: TGTGCCACCAGACCAACCGGGACGCCGGATGGCTACACCTTC. Residues: CATRPTGTPDGYTF.

This clonotype was counted many times. The chain joins TRBV30 to TRBJ1-1; the D is unclear. The CDR3 runs 13 residues. Germline V gene sequence: CDR1 GTSNPN, CDR2 SVGIG (reference sequence). V dropped 2 bases and J dropped 0 bases, with 7 bases sitting between them. The CDR3 spells CAWSRGLNTEAFF. The CDR3 coding sequence is TGTGCCTGGAGTCGGGGTTTGAACACTGAAGCTTTCTTT. Full variable domain (missing parts from reference TRBV30 and TRBJ1-1): SQTIHQWPATLVQPVGSPLSLECTVEGTSNPNLYWYRQAAGRGLQLLFYSVGIGQISSEVPQNLSASRPQDRQFILSSKKLLLSDSGFYLCAWSRGLNTEAFFGQGTRLTVV.

About this clonotype itself: A far larger clone lies a single base away; this is likely a read error. The chain combines TRBV5-1 with TRBJ1-2; D perhaps matches TRBD1 (5 bases). Germline V lookup: CDR1 SGHRS, CDR2 YFSETQ. This CDR3 has 14 amino acids. CDR3 sequence: CASSAKQALHGYTF. For the CDR3, the DNA is TGTGCCAGCAGCGCAAAACAGGCACTGCATGGCTACACCTTC.

This clonotype has at least ten counts. The V call is TRBV5-1, the J call TRBJ1-1; a weak D match, TRBD1 (6 bases). The CDR3 runs 14 residues. Germline V gene data show CDR1 as SGHRS and CDR2 as YFSETQ. V was shortened by 9 bases and J by 0 bases, with 15 bases between the two germline ends. CDR3 region: CATRTGTLNTEAFF. In DNA, the CDR3 is TGCGCCACCCGAACCGGGACACTGAACACTGAAGCTTTCTTT.

This clonotype appeared many times. The J gene is TRBJ2-7, the V gene TRBV20-1; D may be TRBD2 (5 bases). Germline CDR1 reads DFQATT; CDR2 reads SNEGSKA (reference sequence). This CDR3 spans 13 amino acids. The V end lost 0 bases, the J end lost 6 bases, and 12 bases lay between the germline ends. CDR3 sequence: CSARDPTSGEQYF. Here the CDR3 DNA reads TGCAGTGCTAGAGATCCCACCAGCGGCGAGCAGTACTTC.

This clonotype was counted many times. The chain employs TRBV5-4 and TRBJ2-1; D is tentatively TRBD1 or TRBD2 (5 bases each). Looked up from germline, CDR1 is SGHNT and CDR2 is YYREEE (reference sequence). V was cut by 4 bases and J by 3 bases, with 20 bases left in between. CDR3 size: 17 residues. The CDR3: CASSPYSGTSDYNEQFF. The CDR3 DNA sequence: TGTGCCAGCAGCCCCTACTCCGGGACGAGCGACTACAATGAGCAGTTCTTC.

DNA of the CDR3: TGTGCCAGCAGCTCGGTCAAAGCGGGACTCTACAATGAGCAGTTCTTC. Translating gives CASSSVKAGLYNEQFF. V and J are TRBV5-6 and TRBJ2-1; TRBD2 matches at 7 bases. The ends lost 3 bases at V and 3 bases at J; junction bases unmatched: 9. CDR3 length: 16 residues. Germline assignment: CDR1 SGHDT and CDR2 YYEEEE.

The table lists this clonotype with many counts. This chain links TRBV28 with TRBJ2-3; D unclear. V lost 7 bases and J lost 1, with 12 bases in between. Germline loops: CDR1 MDHEN, CDR2 SYDVKM. The CDR3 loop spans 14 amino acids. In DNA form, the CDR3 reads TGTGCCAGCACAAATGGTCTCGGCACAGATACGCAGTATTTT. Translation: CASTNGLGTDTQYF.

At least ten counts were recorded for this clonotype. The rearrangement uses TRBV5-1 and TRBJ1-1; 9 nucleotides line up with TRBD1. CDR3 size: 16 residues. The germline V gene has CDR1 SGHRS and CDR2 YFSETQ. V was pared by 0 bases and J by 3 bases, with 6 bases of the junction left unmatched. CDR3 in amino acids: CASSLVGDRDHTEAFF. The CDR3 nucleotides read TGCGCCAGCAGCTTGGTGGGGGACAGGGATCACACTGAAGCTTTCTTT.

The CDR3 DNA is TGCGCCAGCAGAGACCATACAGGGTCCTATGGCTACACCTTC. Amino acid sequence: CASRDHTGSYGYTF. The chain combines TRBV10-2 with TRBJ1-2; TRBD1 might be the D (6 bases). V lost 6 bases and J 4 bases, leaving 15 bases between the germline ends. The CDR3 covers 14 residues. Germline lookup yields CDR1 WSHSY and CDR2 SAAADI.

This rearrangement joins TRBV15 to TRBJ1-1; D is ambiguous. The germline V gene has CDR1 LNHNV and CDR2 YYDKDF (reference sequence). Trimming shortened V by 1 base and J by 2 bases, and 11 bases separated the two germline ends. This CDR3 is 15 amino acids long. CDR3 amino acids: CATSRASSANTEAFF. The CDR3 DNA reads TGTGCCACCAGCAGAGCATCGTCAGCAAACACTGAAGCTTTCTTT.

DNA for the CDR3: TGTGCCAGTAGATCTAGCGTTTACTACAATGAGCAGTTCTTC. This encodes CASRSSVYYNEQFF. The J gene is TRBJ2-1, the V gene TRBV19; D possibly corresponds to TRBD2 (6 bases). Germline assignment: CDR1 LNHDA and CDR2 SQIVND (reference sequence). This CDR3 is built from 14 residues. The germline V and J ends were trimmed by 6 bases and 3 bases, with 12 bases remaining between them.

This clonotype has ten or more counts. This sequence joins TRBV9 and TRBJ2-3; TRBD2 agrees at 7 bases. Trimming took 3 bases from V and 4 from J; bases not matched to a gene: 8. Germline values: CDR1 SGDLS, CDR2 YYNGEE. CDR3 length equals 15 residues. The CDR3 coding sequence is TGTGCCAGCAGCGACGGGACTAAGGTTTCAGATACGCAGTATTTT. Its translation: CASSDGTKVSDTQYF.

This clonotype has at least ten counts. The CDR3 DNA is TGTGCCAGCAGTTACGGCGGACAGGGTTCAACTGAAGCTTTCTTT. Translating it yields CASSYGGQGSTEAFF. This chain uses TRBV6-5 with TRBJ1-1, with 8 bases identical to TRBD1. CDR1 is MNHEY, CDR2 SVGAGI, per germline. The CDR3 length is 15 residues. Trimming removed 2 bases from V and 5 bases from J; junction bases left unmatched: 7.

The V and J genes are TRBV7-6 and TRBJ2-1; TRBD2 agrees at 10 bases. CDR1 SGHVS and CDR2 FNYEAQ come from the germline V gene. The J segment lost 4 bases and the V segment lost 2 bases, leaving 2 bases of the junction unmatched. The CDR3 spans 15 residues. The CDR3 region has the DNA TGTGCCAGCAGCTTACTAGCGGGAGAATACAATGAGCAGTTCTTC. It is translated as CASSLLAGEYNEQFF.

Many counts were recorded for this clonotype. This chain links TRBV2 with TRBJ2-6, with D possibly matching TRBD2 (5 bases). Germline CDR1 and CDR2: SNHLY and FYNNEI. V was pared by 4 bases and J by 0 bases, with 19 bases between. CDR3 length: 19 amino acids. CDR3 loop: CASSGSVAEDFSGANVLTF. The CDR3 DNA reads as TGTGCCAGCAGTGGGAGTGTTGCGGAGGATTTCTCTGGGGCCAACGTCCTGACTTTC.

This clonotype was seen only a few times. The genes are TRBV7-9 and TRBJ2-1; 14 nucleotides match TRBD2. CDR3 length: 19 residues. The V segment lost 1 base and the J segment 4 bases; nucleotides outside the gene matches: 9. CDR1 and CDR2 from the germline V gene are SEHNR and FQNEAQ (reference sequence). This CDR3 is CASSLVRGGLAGVYNEQFF. In nucleotides, the CDR3 is TGTGCCAGCAGCTTAGTGAGGGGGGGACTAGCGGGAGTGTACAATGAGCAGTTCTTC.